Each of the 4 T cell receptor beta chains below was sequenced from the same sample in a study of blood T cell repertoires in COVID-19. Profiled with immunoSEQ multiplex PCR; TCRdb holds only in-frame clones, not every one. The sample contains about 220,000 clones, around 82% of which appear only once. Sample: peripheral blood. These receptors were collected from a human donor in a cohort sampled during active COVID-19.

The chain carries TRBV28 and TRBJ1-2; TRBD1 aligns across 10 bases. The CDR3 spans 18 residues. V was clipped by 4 bases and J by 3 bases; unmatched bases: 14. The germline V gene has CDR1 MDHEN and CDR2 SYDVKM. The CDR3 sequence: CASSSPGDRGRDDYGYTF. The CDR3 nucleotides read TGTGCCAGCAGTTCCCCCGGAGACAGGGGGCGGGATGACTATGGCTACACCTTC.

The genes are TRBV28 and TRBJ2-1; D is possibly TRBD1 (6 bases). This CDR3 is built from 16 residues. CDR1 is MDHEN, CDR2 SYDVKM, per germline. V lost 4 bases and J lost 4, with 17 bases in between. The CDR3 sequence: CASSSVEGERYNEQFF. The CDR3 DNA follows: TGTGCCAGCAGTTCCGTTGAGGGGGAACGGTACAATGAGCAGTTCTTC.

V gene TRBV6-1 combines with J gene TRBJ2-6, with 8 bases matching TRBD1. This CDR3 comprises 17 residues. Germline CDR1 MNHNS, CDR2 SASEGT. V lost 4 bases and J lost 0; bases outside the gene matches: 5. The CDR3 is CASSVRDRSSGANVLTF. The CDR3 region has the DNA TGTGCCAGCAGTGTCCGGGACAGGAGCTCTGGGGCCAACGTCCTGACTTTC.

The chain carries TRBV28 and TRBJ1-3; TRBD1 might be the D (6 bases). The CDR3 runs to 13 residues. V gave up 6 bases and J gave up 0 bases, with 6 bases separating them. Germline CDR1 is MDHEN and CDR2 is SYDVKM. DNA of the CDR3: TGTGCCAGCAGGACAGGCTCTGGAAACACCATATATTTT. Translating it yields CASRTGSGNTIYF.